The rows below give T cell receptor beta chains drawn from one sample of a study of cytomegalovirus exposure and HLA in healthy donors. Sequencing used immunoSEQ multiplex PCR; TCRdb keeps in-frame clones, though not all of them. The sample records approximately 160,000 clones, 68% being singletons. Sequencing was done on a sample of PBMCs. These receptors all stem from a woman between 40 and 50 years old in good health and CMV-seropositive. The CDR3 runs from the conserved cysteine through the conserved F or W. D genes are given only for firm matches. Size values are once, few and many counts, or a class for expanded clones, and some rows have none.

>TRBJ1-6|-|-|TRBV4-3
TGCGCCAGCAGCCAAGCTAGTTCCTATAATTCACCCCTCCACTTT
CASSQASSYNSPLHF
>TRBJ1-1|-|-|TRBV6-1
TGTGCCAGCAGTGAAGCGGCCTCGTGGGAGGGGACTGAAGCTTTCTTT
CASSEAASWEGTEAFF
>TRBJ1-2|few|TRBD1|TRBV11-3
TGTGCCAGCAGAGGCAGGGGGCTCGCTGGCTACACCTTC
CASRGRGLAGYTF
>TRBJ2-2|-|-|TRBV18
TGTGCCAGCTCGCAGGGGCCCATCAACACCGGGGAGCTGTTTTTT
CASSQGPINTGELFF
>TRBJ1-2|-|-|TRBV7-9
TGTGCCAGCAGCTTCATCGTTGTCACAGGCCGGCATGGCTACACCTTC
CASSFIVVTGRHGYTF
>TRBJ2-5|-|TRBD2|TRBV4-1
TGCGCCAGCAGCCAAGATTTGCGGGGGGGTAATCAAGAGACCCAGTACTTC
CASSQDLRGGNQETQYF
>TRBJ1-2|-|-|TRBV11-2
TGTGCCAGCAGCTCAGGACGGGATTACTATGGCTACACCTTC
CASSSGRDYYGYTF
>TRBJ1-2|few|-|TRBV27
TGTGCCAGCAGCCTACGGTGGGGGGACGACTATGGCTACACCTTC
CASSLRWGDDYGYTF
>TRBJ1-2|few|-|TRBV28
TGTGCCAGCAGTTTATCCCAGGGGTTCGGCTACACCTTC
CASSLSQGFGYTF
>TRBJ2-7|few|-|TRBV27
TGTGCCAGCAGTCTCCAGGGCTACGAGCAGTACTTC
CASSLQGYEQYF
>TRBJ1-4|-|-|TRBV19
TGTGCCAGTAGTGGACACTCAACTAATGAAAAACTGTTTTTT
CASSGHSTNEKLFF
>TRBJ1-3|-|TRBD1|TRBV7-6
TGTGCCAGCAGCACGGGACAGGCCTTCTCTGGAAACACCATATATTTT
CASSTGQAFSGNTIYF
>TRBJ1-2|-|-|TRBV6-1
TGTGCCAGCAGTGGACAGGCCTATGGCTACACCTTC
CASSGQAYGYTF
>TRBJ2-1|-|TRBD2|TRBV28
TGTGCCAGCATCGGTAGAGCGGGAATTCTTCCGACCTACAATGAGCAGTTCTTC
CASIGRAGILPTYNEQFF
>TRBJ2-7|-|-|TRBV6-5
TGTGCCAGCAGTTACTCCGCGGGGGCGGCCTACGAGCAGTACTTC
CASSYSAGAAYEQYF
>TRBJ1-5|-|-|TRBV7-2
TGTGCCAGCAGCCCAGATAGCAATCAGCCCCAGCATTTT
CASSPDSNQPQHF
>TRBJ2-1|-|TRBD2|TRBV7-7
TGTGCTAGCAGCCATAGAGCGGGAGAGGCCAATGAGCAGTTCTTC
CASSHRAGEANEQFF
>TRBJ2-1|-|-|TRBV19
TGTGCCAGTGGGGGGGCGGCGTACAATGAGCAGTTCTTC
CASGGAAYNEQFF
>TRBJ2-2|once|TRBD2|TRBV5-6
TGTGCCAGCAGCCTAGGGACTAACGCGAACACCGGGGAGCTGTTTTTT
CASSLGTNANTGELFF
>TRBJ2-6|-|-|TRBV6-1
TGTGCCAGCAGTGAAAATTGGGGACTTACAGGATCTGGGGCCAACGTCCTGACTTTC
CASSENWGLTGSGANVLTF
>TRBJ2-4|-|TRBD1|TRBV7-3
TGTGCCAGCAGCTTAAGGTCGCAGGGGGAAAACGACCTAGCCAAAAACATTCAGTACTTC
CASSLRSQGENDLAKNIQYF
>TRBJ2-5|few|-|TRBV7-2
TGTGCCAGCAGCTCGACGGTCGGGGAGCCCCAGTACTTC
CASSSTVGEPQYF
>TRBJ1-4|-|-|TRBV2
TGTGCCAGCAGTGAAGCCTGGGGAGTCGAAAAACTGTTTTTT
CASSEAWGVEKLFF
>TRBJ1-3|few|-|TRBV15
TGTGCCACCAGCAGAGACAACTCTGGAAACACCATATATTTT
CATSRDNSGNTIYF
>TRBJ2-2|once|-|TRBV7-2
TGTGCCAGCAGCTTGGACTCACCCGACACCGGGGAGCTGTTTTTT
CASSLDSPDTGELFF
>TRBJ2-5|once|-|TRBV28
TGTGCCAGCAGTTATGTTAGAATCCAAGAGACCCAGTACTTC
CASSYVRIQETQYF
>TRBJ2-7|-|TRBD1|TRBV4-3
TGCGCCGGCAGCCTAGAAAACAGGGGCGGCTACGAGCAGTACTTC
CAGSLENRGGYEQYF
>TRBJ2-1|-|TRBD2|TRBV5-1
TGCGCCAGCAGCTCGGGACTAGCGGGGGGGAATGAGCAGTTCTTC
CASSSGLAGGNEQFF
>TRBJ2-3|few|-|TRBV4-1
TGCGCCAGCAGCCAACAGGGCACAGATACGCAGTATTTT
CASSQQGTDTQYF
>TRBJ1-5|-|-|TRBV28
TGTGCCAGCAGTTTAATTGCAGGGGATAGCAATCAGCCCCAGCATTTT
CASSLIAGDSNQPQHF
>TRBJ2-2|-|TRBD2|TRBV4-1
TGCGCCAGCAGCCAAGGACTAGCGGCGCTCGGGGAGCTGTTTTTT
CASSQGLAALGELFF
>TRBJ1-3|-|TRBD1|TRBV27
TGTGCCAGCAGTACCCGGACAGGGGACGATGCAAACACCATATATTTT
CASSTRTGDDANTIYF
>TRBJ1-4|few|TRBD1|TRBV6-1
TGTGCCAGCAGTCGACAGGGGAACGGTGAAAAACTGTTTTTT
CASSRQGNGEKLFF
>TRBJ2-1|-|-|TRBV4-1
TGCGCCAGCAGCCGCCTACCGGGAAATGAGCAGTTCTTC
CASSRLPGNEQFF
>TRBJ2-1|-|TRBD2|TRBV6-5
TGTGCCAGCAGTTTCGGATCGGGACTAGCGGACAATGAGCAGTTCTTC
CASSFGSGLADNEQFF
>TRBJ2-1|once|-|TRBV6-5
TGTGCCAGCAATCTCAGGGAGGGGGGTGAGCAGTTCTTC
CASNLREGGEQFF
>TRBJ1-5|-|-|TRBV7-9
TGTGCCAGTCAGGGATACAATCAGCCCCAGCATTTT
CASQGYNQPQHF
>TRBJ2-4|-|-|TRBV15
TGTGCCACCAGCAGAGGACCAGCGGAGAACATTCAGTACTTC
CATSRGPAENIQYF
>TRBJ2-7|-|TRBD1|TRBV6-5
TGTGCCAGCAGTGGCCGAGACAGGGGGGTTTATGAGCAGTACTTC
CASSGRDRGVYEQYF
>TRBJ1-1|once|-|TRBV19
TGTGCCAGTAGTATGGAGGGGAGTGAAGCTTTCTTT
CASSMEGSEAFF
>TRBJ2-1|-|TRBD2|TRBV2
TGTGCCAGCAGTGAGGATGCGGGAGAGTACAATGAGCAGTTCTTC
CASSEDAGEYNEQFF
>TRBJ1-2|-|-|TRBV5-1
TGCGCCAGCAGCTACCAACTGGACAGCTATGGCTACCCCTTC
CASSYQLDSYGYPF
>TRBJ2-5|-|-|TRBV7-2
TGTGCCAGCAGCTTGCTTTCGACAGGGATATGGAGGGAGCAGTACTTC
CASSLLSTGIWREQYF
>TRBJ1-6|-|TRBD1|TRBV5-6
TGTGCCAGCAGCTTGGGACAGGGGGATAATTCACCCCTCCACTTT
CASSLGQGDNSPLHF
>TRBJ1-1|-|-|TRBV7-2
TGTGCCAGCAGCTTATATGGTGGGGGGAATGAAGCTTTCTTT
CASSLYGGGNEAFF
>TRBJ2-1|-|TRBD1|TRBV7-2
TGTGCCAGCAGCTTAGTAGGGGGACAGAACAATGAGCAGTTCTTC
CASSLVGGQNNEQFF
>TRBJ2-7|few|-|TRBV5-6
TGTGCCAGCAGACTATCTAGCGTTGGCTCCTACGAGCAGTACTTC
CASRLSSVGSYEQYF